These T cell receptor beta chains were read from a single sample in a study of blood T cells in healthy people across ages. TCRdb called the 5' RACE reads again in MiXCR, with one record for every CDR3 protein. The sample has some 780,000 distinct CDR3 sequences, around three fifths seen once. Sequenced sample: blood. Receptors originate from a middle-aged man in good health. The CDR3 runs from the conserved cysteine through the conserved F or W. The D gene is left open where the match is weak. Clone sizes are given selectively: once, few, many, or a class where the clone is expanded.

j_call v_call d_call clone_size cdr3_nt cdr3_aa
TRBJ2-7 TRBV13 TRBD2 - TGTGCCAGCAGCTCCGTTTCAATAGCGGGACACTACGAGCAGTACTTC CASSSVSIAGHYEQYF
TRBJ1-2 TRBV20-1 - - TGCAGTGCCGCGTCTGGGGGGACTAACTATGGCTACACCTTC CSAASGGTNYGYTF
TRBJ2-1 TRBV20-1 - - TGCAGTGCTAGAGACACCGGGGCCGTAGGGAATGAGCAGTTCTTC CSARDTGAVGNEQFF
TRBJ2-4 TRBV13 TRBD1 - TGTGCCAGCAGCGTACAGGACAGGGGTAACATTCAGTACTTC CASSVQDRGNIQYF
TRBJ2-1 TRBV9 TRBD2 - TGTGCCAGCAGCGCTGGTGGCGGGGGGACTCGCGAGCAGTTCTTC CASSAGGGGTREQFF
TRBJ2-5 TRBV29-1 - - TGCAGCGTTGAAGAGTTGGTGGGGGGCGCCCAGTACTTC CSVEELVGGAQYF
TRBJ2-3 TRBV3-1 - - TGTGCCAGCGCTAAAGGGGGTCCCTCCGATACGCAGTATTTT CASAKGGPSDTQYF
TRBJ2-3 TRBV28 - - TGTGCCAGCAGTTTAGCGGGGTCCCACACAGATACGCAGTATTTT CASSLAGSHTDTQYF
TRBJ1-2 TRBV9 - - TGTGCCAGCAGCGCCTATGAGGGGGGCCTCTATGGCTACACCTTC CASSAYEGGLYGYTF
TRBJ2-1 TRBV7-2 - - TGTGCCAGCAGCTTACCGGGCAGGGAGCAGTTCTTC CASSLPGREQFF
TRBJ2-1 TRBV7-3 TRBD1 - TGTGCCAGCAGCTCCTATCAGGGGGCGGATGAGCAGTTCTTC CASSSYQGADEQFF
TRBJ2-5 TRBV6-6 - - TGTGCCAGCAGGCTCAGGGTTCTCCAAGAGACCCAGTACTTC CASRLRVLQETQYF
TRBJ2-1 TRBV7-9 - - TGTGCCGGCAGCTTACTAGGCAGCAGCTCCTACAATGAGCAGTTCTTC CAGSLLGSSSYNEQFF
TRBJ2-4 TRBV12-3/TRBV12-4 - - TGTGCCAGCAGCCAAGGGGGGAAAAACATTCAGTACTTC CASSQGGKNIQYF
TRBJ2-1 TRBV7-3 TRBD1 - TGTGCCAGCAGCTTAACGGACAGGCGACTCAATGAGCAGTTCTTC CASSLTDRRLNEQFF
TRBJ1-2 TRBV2 - once TGTGCCAGCAGTGAAACTCAACCTAACTATGGCTACACCTTC CASSETQPNYGYTF
TRBJ2-7 TRBV6-1 - few TGTGCCAGCAGCCACAGGTTAATGTACGAGCAGTACTTC CASSHRLMYEQYF
TRBJ2-2 TRBV4-2 - - TGTGCCAGCAGCCAAGACCCTCGAGGCACCGGGGAGCTGTTTTTT CASSQDPRGTGELFF
TRBJ1-2 TRBV12-3/TRBV12-4 - - TGTGCCAGCAGTTGGACGGATGCCGACTATGGCTACACCTTC CASSWTDADYGYTF
TRBJ2-1 TRBV3-1 - few TGTGCCAGCAGCCTTTCTTCCCCCAGGTCTGGCAATGAGCAGTTCTTC CASSLSSPRSGNEQFF
TRBJ2-5 TRBV12-3/TRBV12-4 - - TGTGCCAGCAGCCTCGGACAGCTGAGGGAGACCCAGTACTTC CASSLGQLRETQYF
TRBJ2-7 TRBV5-1 TRBD2 - TGCGCCAGCAGCTGGACAAGGGCTAGCGGGAGCGCGGCCTACGAGCAGTACTTC CASSWTRASGSAAYEQYF
TRBJ1-5 TRBV28 TRBD1 - TGTGCCAGCAGTTCACCGGGACAGCTCAATCAGCCCCAGCATTTT CASSSPGQLNQPQHF
TRBJ2-6 TRBV7-2 - few TGTGCCAGCAGCTTAGGCGATCCCAGCTCTGGGGCCAACGTCCTGACTTTC CASSLGDPSSGANVLTF
TRBJ2-7 TRBV6-1 TRBD1 - TGTGCCAGCAGGGAGACAGGGCGCTACGAGCAGTACTTC CASRETGRYEQYF